This T cell receptor beta chain was documented in a study of shared clonotypes between healthy human individuals. For unsorted samples, genomic DNA was extracted from 75 million to 90 million PBMCs. Libraries were prepared by immunoSEQ multiplex PCR; TCRdb keeps only in-frame clonotypes and omits some of them. This sample yields around 500,000 clones, of which about 79% are seen a single time; approximately 12% belongs to the top ten. V lost 9 bases, J lost 2 bases, and 3 bases stayed unmatched. Germline-derived CDR1 and CDR2 are MNHNY and SVGAGI (reference sequence). This CDR3 is built from 12 residues.

This TCR came from a woman aged 40 to 49 in good health. Some clones in this sample may be carry-over from other donors' samples. Material: PBMCs. The rearrangement links TRBV6-6 to TRBJ2-7, with 8 bases matching TRBD1. The CDR3 here is CASTGGAYEQYF. Here the CDR3 DNA reads TGTGCCAGTACAGGGGGAGCCTACGAGCAGTACTTC.